These 13 T cell receptor beta chains share one sample of origin, sequenced in a study of blood T cell repertoires in COVID-19 (dated by TCRdb to the early 2020s). The library was produced with the immunoSEQ multiplex PCR assay. TCRdb's version of the immuneACCESS table is confined to in-frame rearrangements and falls short of the full clone set. An unresolved V gene accounts for under half of the shortfall where checked; the remainder is of unknown origin. For this sample the table gives roughly 59,000 clones, of which around four fifths were detected only once. Together, the top ten hold 10% to 15% of the sample. Sequenced sample: peripheral blood. Receptors were obtained from an older man with acute or convalescent COVID-19.

This rearrangement joins TRBV19 to TRBJ1-2; the D is unclear. Germline loops: CDR1 LNHDA, CDR2 SQIVND (reference sequence). V dropped 3 bases and J dropped 7 bases, with 9 bases sitting between them. CDR3 length: 12 residues. Here the CDR3 DNA reads TGTGCCAGTAGTATGCTACCGGGTGGCTACACCTTC. This sequence encodes CASSMLPGGYTF.

The V gene is TRBV3-1 (or the pseudogene TRBV3-2), the J gene TRBJ1-2; TRBD1 agrees at 11 bases. CDR3 length equals 14 residues. Germline CDR1 is LGHDT and CDR2 is YNNKEL (reference sequence). J was trimmed by 8 bases and V by 4 bases; bases with no gene match: 6. The CDR3 nucleotides are TGTGCCAGCAGCCGGACAGGGGGCGCGGGGGGCTACACCTTC. Its protein product is CASSRTGGAGGYTF.

The chain uses TRBV18 and TRBJ1-1; TRBD1 might be the D (6 bases). Germline V lookup: CDR1 KGHSH, CDR2 LQKENI. The CDR3 has 13 amino acids. V was cut by 4 bases and J by 7 bases, with 13 bases left in between. As DNA, the CDR3 is TGTGCCAGCTCACAACGACAGGTTTTTGAAGCTTTCTTT. It specifies CASSQRQVFEAFF.

The rearrangement uses TRBV28 and TRBJ2-1, with TRBD1 matching over 8 bases. This CDR3 spans 17 amino acids. Trimming took 5 bases from V and 7 from J; bases not matched to a gene: 16. The V gene's germline CDR1 is MDHEN and CDR2 SYDVKM. The CDR3 DNA reads TGTGCCAGCAGTCCCTTTGGGGTAGGACAGGGTCGGAATGAGCAGTTCTTC. The encoded protein is CASSPFGVGQGRNEQFF.

The chain employs TRBV19 and TRBJ2-3; TRBD2 matches 14 bases. CDR3 length: 16 amino acids. Per germline, CDR1 LNHDA and CDR2 SQIVND (reference sequence). Unmatched junction bases numbered 1, after V lost 4 bases and J lost 1 base. The CDR3 spells CASSKGLAGGTDTQYF. DNA of the CDR3: TGTGCCAGTAGTAAGGGACTAGCGGGGGGCACAGATACGCAGTATTTT. Supplemented by reference TRBV19 and TRBJ2-3, the full variable domain reads DGGITQSPKYLFRKEGQNVTLSCEQNLNHDAMYWYRQDPGQGLRLIYYSQIVNDFQKGDIAEGYSVSREKKESFPLTVTSAQKNPTAFYLCASSKGLAGGTDTQYFGPGTRLTVL.

The rearrangement links TRBV3-1 (or the pseudogene TRBV3-2) to TRBJ2-1; D remains unclear. CDR1 LGHDT and CDR2 YNNKEL come from the germline V gene (reference sequence). The CDR3 extends over 16 amino acids. With 4 bases removed from V and 6 bases from J, the gap between germline ends came to 19 bases. The CDR3 DNA is TGTGCCAGCAGCCTATTCCGCCGGGTCGGCGGCAATGAGCAGTTCTTC. Protein: CASSLFRRVGGNEQFF.

This clone appeared once. The chain couples TRBV20-1 to TRBJ2-7, with TRBD2 matching 8 bases. Germline CDR1 DFQATT, CDR2 SNEGSKA (reference sequence). Trimming cost V 3 bases and J 0 bases; bases outside gene matches: 4. This CDR3 spans 14 amino acids. The CDR3 DNA follows: TGCAGTGCTAGTCCCCTAGCGGGCTCCTACGAGCAGTACTTC. Protein sequence: CSASPLAGSYEQYF.

The chain joins TRBV5-6 to TRBJ2-1; D gene ambiguous. The ends were cut back, 0 bases at V and 0 bases at J, with 7 bases in the middle. This CDR3 contains 15 residues. Germline CDR1 reads SGHDT; CDR2 reads YYEEEE. This CDR3 is CASSLVSYSYNEQFF. CDR3 bases: TGTGCCAGCAGCTTGGTGTCTTACTCCTACAATGAGCAGTTCTTC.

The chain combines TRBV19 with TRBJ1-2, with 8 bases aligning to TRBD1. This CDR3 comprises 14 residues. The germline V gene encodes CDR1 LNHDA and CDR2 SQIVND (reference sequence). V dropped 5 bases and J dropped 8; count of bases not matched to a gene: 10. The CDR3, as DNA: TGTGCCAGTAGTTCGCGGACAGGGATAGGGGGCTACACCTTC. This gives the protein CASSSRTGIGGYTF.

The sample holds one count of this clone. The chain has TRBV5-4 and TRBJ1-6; TRBD1 might be the D (5 bases). Germline V lookup: CDR1 SGHNT, CDR2 YYREEE (reference sequence). This CDR3 has 16 amino acids. Trimming took 4 bases from V and 3 from J, leaving 14 bases between them. CDR3 residues: CASSVGGDGYNSPLHF. Here the CDR3 DNA reads TGTGCCAGCAGCGTTGGAGGGGACGGCTATAATTCACCCCTCCACTTT.

V gene TRBV19 combines with J gene TRBJ1-3; D unclear. Germline assignment: CDR1 LNHDA and CDR2 SQIVND (reference sequence). V was clipped by 3 bases and J by 0 bases, with 6 bases between them. The CDR3 has 14 amino acids. The DNA for the CDR3 is TGTGCCAGTAGTATCACAGCCTCTGGAAACACCATATATTTT. The encoded protein is CASSITASGNTIYF.

The chain is built from TRBV7-8 and TRBJ1-2; D call uncertain. Per germline, CDR1 SGHVS and CDR2 FQNEAQ. V was trimmed by 5 bases and J by 0 bases, leaving 10 bases between them. This CDR3 has 14 residues. The CDR3 reads CASSRAQANYGYTF. The DNA for the CDR3 is TGTGCCAGCAGCCGGGCCCAAGCTAACTATGGCTACACCTTC.

The chain carries TRBV30 and TRBJ1-5; 7 nucleotides agree with TRBD1. Looked up from germline, CDR1 is GTSNPN and CDR2 is SVGIG (reference sequence). V lost 2 bases and J lost 3; bases outside the gene matches: 4. The CDR3 loop spans 14 amino acids. Written as DNA, the CDR3 is TGTGCCTGGAGTAGACAGGGACTCAATCAGCCCCAGCATTTT. Its protein is CAWSRQGLNQPQHF. The full variable domain, with the rest looked up from reference TRBV30 and TRBJ1-5, is SQTIHQWPATLVQPVGSPLSLECTVEGTSNPNLYWYRQAAGRGLQLLFYSVGIGQISSEVPQNLSASRPQDRQFILSSKKLLLSDSGFYLCAWSRQGLNQPQHFGDGTRLSIL.